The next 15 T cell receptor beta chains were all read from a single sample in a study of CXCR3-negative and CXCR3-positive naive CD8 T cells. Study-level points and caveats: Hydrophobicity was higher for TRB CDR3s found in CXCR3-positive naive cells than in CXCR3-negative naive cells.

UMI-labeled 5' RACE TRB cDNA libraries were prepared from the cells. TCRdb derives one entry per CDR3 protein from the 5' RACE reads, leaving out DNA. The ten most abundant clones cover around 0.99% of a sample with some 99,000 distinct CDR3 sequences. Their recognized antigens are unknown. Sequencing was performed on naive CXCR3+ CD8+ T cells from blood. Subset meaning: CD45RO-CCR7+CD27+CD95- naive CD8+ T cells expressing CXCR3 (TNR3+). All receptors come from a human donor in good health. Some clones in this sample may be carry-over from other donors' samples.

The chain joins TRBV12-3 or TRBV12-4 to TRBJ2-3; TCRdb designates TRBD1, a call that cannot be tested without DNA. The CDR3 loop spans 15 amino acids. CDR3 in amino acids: CASSFRGARTDTQYF.

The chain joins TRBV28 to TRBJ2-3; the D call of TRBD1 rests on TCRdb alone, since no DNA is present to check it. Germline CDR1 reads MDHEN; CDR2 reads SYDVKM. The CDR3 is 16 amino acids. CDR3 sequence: CASSQWDGTSTDTQYF. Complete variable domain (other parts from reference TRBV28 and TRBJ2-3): DVKVTQSSRYLVKRTGEKVFLECVQDMDHENMFWYRQDPGLGLRLIYFSYDVKMKEKGDIPEGYSVSREKKERFSLILESASTNQTSMYLCASSQWDGTSTDTQYFGPGTRLTVL.

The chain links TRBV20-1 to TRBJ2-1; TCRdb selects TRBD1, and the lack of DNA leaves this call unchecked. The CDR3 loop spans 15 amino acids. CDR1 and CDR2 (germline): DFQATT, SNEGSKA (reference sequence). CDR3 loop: CSASNWGAFYNEQFF.

The CDR3 here is CASSENSGRSQPQHF. This chain joins TRBV10-1 and TRBJ1-5. There are 15 residues in the CDR3. Germline V gene sequence: CDR1 WNHNN, CDR2 SYGVQD (reference sequence).

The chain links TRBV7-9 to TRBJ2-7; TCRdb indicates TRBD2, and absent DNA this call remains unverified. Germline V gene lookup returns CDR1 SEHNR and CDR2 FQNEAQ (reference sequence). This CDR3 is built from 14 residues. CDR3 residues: CASSFGLRAYEQYF. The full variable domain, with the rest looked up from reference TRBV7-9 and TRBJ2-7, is DTGVSQNPRHKITKRGQNVTFRCDPISEHNRLYWYRQTLGQGPEFLTYFQNEAQLEKSRLLSDRFSAERPKGSFSTLEIQRTEQGDSAMYLCASSFGLRAYEQYFGPGTRLTVT.

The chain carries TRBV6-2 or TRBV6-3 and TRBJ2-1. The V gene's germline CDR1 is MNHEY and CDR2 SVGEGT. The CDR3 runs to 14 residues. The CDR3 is CASSYDSSYNEQFF.

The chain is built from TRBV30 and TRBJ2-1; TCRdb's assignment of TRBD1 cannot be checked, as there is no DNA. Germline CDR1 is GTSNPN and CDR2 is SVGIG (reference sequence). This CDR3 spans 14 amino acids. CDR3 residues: CAWTLGAGANEQFF.

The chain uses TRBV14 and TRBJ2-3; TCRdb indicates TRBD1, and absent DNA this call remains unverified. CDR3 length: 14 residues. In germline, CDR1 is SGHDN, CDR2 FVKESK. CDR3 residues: CASSQGQYTDTQYF.

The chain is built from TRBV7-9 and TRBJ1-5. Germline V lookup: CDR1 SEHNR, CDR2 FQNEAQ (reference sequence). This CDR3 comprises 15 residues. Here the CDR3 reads CASSPQGSSNQPQHF.

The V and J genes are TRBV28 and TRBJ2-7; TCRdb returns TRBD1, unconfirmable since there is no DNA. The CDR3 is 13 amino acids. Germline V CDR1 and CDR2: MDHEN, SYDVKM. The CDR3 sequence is CASSRGRGDEQYF.

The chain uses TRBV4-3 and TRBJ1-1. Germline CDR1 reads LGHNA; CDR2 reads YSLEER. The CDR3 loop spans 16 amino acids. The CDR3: CASSSTWGGQRAEAFF.

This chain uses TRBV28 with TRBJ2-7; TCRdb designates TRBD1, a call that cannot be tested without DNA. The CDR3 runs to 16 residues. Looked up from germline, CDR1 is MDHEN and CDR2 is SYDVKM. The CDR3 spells CASSLSQGVVAYEQYF.

The CDR3: CASSGGLYNEQFF. The V and J genes are TRBV25-1 and TRBJ2-1; TCRdb lists TRBD1, though no DNA is available to test this call. Per germline, CDR1 MGHDK and CDR2 SYGVNS. The CDR3 runs 13 residues.

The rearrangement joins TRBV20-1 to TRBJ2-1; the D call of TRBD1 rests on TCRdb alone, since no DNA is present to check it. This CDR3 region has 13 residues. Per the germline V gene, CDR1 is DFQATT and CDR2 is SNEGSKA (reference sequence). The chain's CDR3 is CSASLQGHREQFF.

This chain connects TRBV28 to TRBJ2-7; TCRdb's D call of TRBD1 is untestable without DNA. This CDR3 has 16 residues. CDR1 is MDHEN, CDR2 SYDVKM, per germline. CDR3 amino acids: CASSFLLGGPSYEQYF. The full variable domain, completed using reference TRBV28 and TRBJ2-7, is DVKVTQSSRYLVKRTGEKVFLECVQDMDHENMFWYRQDPGLGLRLIYFSYDVKMKEKGDIPEGYSVSREKKERFSLILESASTNQTSMYLCASSFLLGGPSYEQYFGPGTRLTVT.